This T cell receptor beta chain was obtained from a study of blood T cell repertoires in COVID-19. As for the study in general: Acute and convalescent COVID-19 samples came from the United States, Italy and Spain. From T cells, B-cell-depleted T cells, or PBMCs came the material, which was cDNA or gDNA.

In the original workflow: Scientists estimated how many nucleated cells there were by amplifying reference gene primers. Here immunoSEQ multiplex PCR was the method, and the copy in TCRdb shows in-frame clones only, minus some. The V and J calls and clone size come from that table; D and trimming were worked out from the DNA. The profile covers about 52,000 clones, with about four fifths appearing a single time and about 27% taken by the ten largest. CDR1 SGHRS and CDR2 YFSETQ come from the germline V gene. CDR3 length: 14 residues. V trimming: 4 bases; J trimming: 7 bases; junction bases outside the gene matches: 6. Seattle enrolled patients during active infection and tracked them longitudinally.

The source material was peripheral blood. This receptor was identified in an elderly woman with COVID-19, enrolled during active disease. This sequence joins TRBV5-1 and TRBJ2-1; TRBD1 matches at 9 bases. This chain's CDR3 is CASSPWTGVNEQFF. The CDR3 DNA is TGCGCCAGCAGCCCGTGGACAGGGGTAAATGAGCAGTTCTTC.